The rows below give T cell receptor beta chains drawn from one sample of a study of blood T cell repertoires in COVID-19. Some clones are missing from TCRdb's copy, which holds only in-frame ones; the method was immunoSEQ multiplex PCR. The sample contains about 210,000 clones, approximately 81% of which appear only once. The sequenced sample was peripheral blood. The receptors shown here come from a woman aged 80 or over with acute or convalescent COVID-19. Both conserved end residues are part of each CDR3. A D gene is named only where the DNA matches it firmly. Rows give clone size only sometimes, using once, few, many, or a class for an expanded clone.

D gene	J gene	V gene	clone size	CDR3 DNA	CDR3 protein
NA	TRBJ1-1	TRBV7-2	NA	TGTGCCAGCAGCTTAGACCGGACGGGAAGCACTGAAGCTTTCTTT	CASSLDRTGSTEAFF
NA	TRBJ2-6	TRBV12-5	NA	TGTGCTAGTGGTCACTCTGGGGCCAACGTCCTGACTTTC	CASGHSGANVLTF
NA	TRBJ2-1	TRBV28	once	TGTGCCAGCAGTTTCCCTTCCTACAATGAGCAGTTCTTC	CASSFPSYNEQFF
NA	TRBJ2-3	TRBV25-1	NA	TGTGCCAGCAGTGGCCCCGGAGGGCCCCATAGCACAGATACGCAGTATTTT	CASSGPGGPHSTDTQYF
NA	TRBJ1-6	TRBV28	once	TGTGCCAGCAGATTTACAGGGACCTCCTATAATTCACCCCTCCACTTT	CASRFTGTSYNSPLHF
NA	TRBJ1-1	TRBV6-6	NA	TGTGCCAGCAGCTCCCATACACTGAACACTGAAGCTTTCTTT	CASSSHTLNTEAFF
NA	TRBJ1-6	TRBV5-1	NA	TGCGCCAGCCGCGACCGACAGTCAAATTCACCCCTCCACTTT	CASRDRQSNSPLHF
NA	TRBJ1-2	TRBV6-5	NA	TGTGCCAGCAGCGCCAGGGAGGGCTATGGCTACACCTTC	CASSAREGYGYTF
NA	TRBJ1-3	TRBV9	NA	TGTGCCAGCACGTACGGGGGTGGTTCTGGAAACACCATATATTTT	CASTYGGGSGNTIYF
NA	TRBJ1-1	TRBV10-3	NA	TGTGCCATCAGTTCACAGGGCCCCAAGACTGAAGCTTTCTTT	CAISSQGPKTEAFF
NA	TRBJ2-1	TRBV18	NA	TGTGCCAGCTCACCACTAGCAAACAATGAGCAGTTCTTC	CASSPLANNEQFF
NA	TRBJ2-7	TRBV7-6	NA	TGTGCCAGCAGCTTAGGGGCAGGGAGGAACGAGCAGTACTTC	CASSLGAGRNEQYF
NA	TRBJ1-4	TRBV5-1	few	TGCGCCAGCAGCTTGTGGGCAGATCACGGTGAAAAACTGTTTTTT	CASSLWADHGEKLFF
TRBD2	TRBJ2-3	TRBV5-1	NA	TGCGCCAGCCGAAAGCGGGAGTTCAGCGATACGCAGTATTTT	CASRKREFSDTQYF
NA	TRBJ2-2	TRBV5-1	NA	TGCGCCAGCAGCTTTGGGGGCGCGGGCACCGGGGAGCTGTTTTTT	CASSFGGAGTGELFF
TRBD2	TRBJ2-5	TRBV5-4	NA	TGTGCCAGCAGCTTTAGCGGGCGGGGAGAGACCCAGTACTTC	CASSFSGRGETQYF
NA	TRBJ1-2	TRBV19	NA	TGTGCCAGTGGCTGGCGTGGCGGAAACTTCGGCTACACCTTC	CASGWRGGNFGYTF
NA	TRBJ1-5	TRBV7-8	NA	TGTGCCAGCAGCTTAGCCCATAGCAATCAGCCCCAGCATTTT	CASSLAHSNQPQHF
TRBD1	TRBJ2-2	TRBV7-3	NA	TGTGCCAGCAGCTCCCGGCGGGACAGGGTTTCCACCGGGGAGCTGTTTTTT	CASSSRRDRVSTGELFF
NA	TRBJ2-3	TRBV6-5	NA	TGTGCCAGCAGTTATCACCGGGGTGCCACAGATACGCAGTATTTT	CASSYHRGATDTQYF
NA	TRBJ1-2	TRBV3-1/TRBV3-2	NA	TGTGCCAGCAGCCAAGATGTTGCGACATCGGCCATCTATGGCTACACCTTC	CASSQDVATSAIYGYTF
NA	TRBJ1-1	TRBV29-1	NA	TGCAGCGTTGAAGGGCGAGGTGAAGCTTTCTTT	CSVEGRGEAFF
NA	TRBJ2-3	TRBV11-3	few	TGTGCCAGCAGCTCCCGAGGGAAAGTAACAGATACGCAGTATTTT	CASSSRGKVTDTQYF
NA	TRBJ1-4	TRBV24-1	NA	TGTGCCACCATCGTCCGTAGGCAGACCCAGGAAGGTCGTGAAAAACTGTTTTTT	CATIVRRQTQEGREKLFF
NA	TRBJ1-5	TRBV28	NA	TGTGCCAGCAGTTTATTACAGGGTTGGAGTCAGCCCCAGCATTTT	CASSLLQGWSQPQHF
TRBD1	TRBJ2-7	TRBV18	NA	TGTGCCAGCTCACCCCCGGGACAGGGTAAGGGTACGGAGCAGTACTTC	CASSPPGQGKGTEQYF
TRBD1	TRBJ1-1	TRBV10-3	NA	TGTGCCATCACGACAGGGGGAGACACTGAAGCTTTCTTT	CAITTGGDTEAFF
TRBD2	TRBJ2-5	TRBV2	NA	TGTGCCAGCAGTGAGGGCGGACTAGCGGGTATCTACCAAGAGACCCAGTACTTC	CASSEGGLAGIYQETQYF
TRBD1	TRBJ1-1	TRBV29-1	NA	TGCAGCGTTCCTGGACAGGGGTCAATAATGAACACTGAAGCTTTCTTT	CSVPGQGSIMNTEAFF
TRBD2	TRBJ2-5	TRBV19	NA	TGTGCCAGTAGTATAATTGCGGCGGGGGAAGAGACCCAGTACTTC	CASSIIAAGEETQYF
TRBD1	TRBJ2-1	TRBV5-6	NA	TGTGCCAGCAGCTTCGGGACAGGGAGAGGGTATGAGCAGTTCTTC	CASSFGTGRGYEQFF
NA	TRBJ1-3	TRBV15	NA	TGTGCCACCAGCGGCCACAAGGCGGACACCATATATTTT	CATSGHKADTIYF
TRBD1	TRBJ1-2	TRBV5-1	NA	TGCGCCAGCAGGGGACAGGGGGCAAACTATGGCTACACCTTC	CASRGQGANYGYTF
NA	TRBJ2-7	TRBV7-8	few	TGTGCCAGCAGCTTAGCCCAGGGGATGACCTACGAGCAGTACTTC	CASSLAQGMTYEQYF
TRBD2	TRBJ2-1	TRBV19	NA	TGTGCCAGTAGGATCACTAGCGGCTCCTACAATGAGCAGTTCTTC	CASRITSGSYNEQFF
NA	TRBJ2-2	TRBV19	NA	TGTGCCAGTAGTAGTTTTGGGACACCGAACACCGGGGAGCTGTTTTTT	CASSSFGTPNTGELFF
NA	TRBJ1-4	TRBV5-1	NA	TGCGCCAGCAGCTCGGACAGAAGGACTAATGAAAAACTGTTTTTT	CASSSDRRTNEKLFF
NA	TRBJ1-4	TRBV14	NA	TGTGCCAGCAGCGTCTTCGGGGGAACTAATGAAAAACTGTTTTTT	CASSVFGGTNEKLFF
NA	TRBJ2-3	TRBV28	NA	TGTGCCACCTTTCACTCGACAGATACGCAGTATTTT	CATFHSTDTQYF
NA	TRBJ1-3	TRBV15	few	TGTGCCACCAGCGAGGGGGGGGCTGGAAACACCATATATTTT	CATSEGGAGNTIYF
NA	TRBJ1-2	TRBV3-1/TRBV3-2	NA	TGTGCCAGCAGCCAAGGATTGCAGGGGAGTGGCTATGGCTACACCTTC	CASSQGLQGSGYGYTF
TRBD1	TRBJ2-5	TRBV14	once	TGTGCCAGCAGCCTATATTCTTACAGGGGGGAGACCCAGTACTTC	CASSLYSYRGETQYF
NA	TRBJ2-4	TRBV2	NA	TGTGCCAGCAGTGTTATTGGGGGACTAGCCAAAAACATTCAGTACTTC	CASSVIGGLAKNIQYF
NA	TRBJ1-6	TRBV30	NA	TGTGCCTGGAGTACCGGGATACGGTCACCCCTCCACTTT	CAWSTGIRSPLHF
TRBD2	TRBJ2-1	TRBV12-5	NA	TGTGCTAGTGGTCCCCTGGCGGGACTAGCGGGAGTAGTGTGGTTCTTC	CASGPLAGLAGVVWFF
NA	TRBJ2-1	TRBV7-2	NA	TGTGCCAGCAGCTTCTATGATCAATCCCGGGGTGAGCAGTTCTTC	CASSFYDQSRGEQFF
NA	TRBJ1-1	TRBV2	NA	TGTGCCAGCAGTGAGGACTTGCGTAGTTTTGGCACTGAAGCTTTCTTT	CASSEDLRSFGTEAFF
NA	TRBJ2-3	TRBV11-1	NA	TGTGCCAGCAGCCTAGGCACAAATACGCAGTATTTT	CASSLGTNTQYF
NA	TRBJ1-1	TRBV7-9	NA	TGTGCCAGCAGCTTGGGGAGGGAGGGGAAAGCTTTCTTT	CASSLGREGKAFF
NA	TRBJ2-1	TRBV18	NA	TGTGCCAGCTCAGGGAGCTCCTACAATGAGCAGTTCTTC	CASSGSSYNEQFF
NA	TRBJ2-1	TRBV5-1	NA	TGCGCCAGCAGCTTGGTGGTAGCGGAATACAATGAGCAGTTCTTC	CASSLVVAEYNEQFF
TRBD1	TRBJ1-5	TRBV2	once	TGTGCCAGCAGTCCTTTGGACAGGGGTCAGCCCCAGCATTTT	CASSPLDRGQPQHF